The 30 T cell receptor beta chains below come from one sample, sequenced in a study of T cells expressing NK-cell markers. TCRdb re-called the 5' RACE reads and gives one entry per CDR3 protein, without DNA. In total, the table holds some 600,000 distinct CDR3 sequences. Specimen: blood T cells: a sorted CD56 or NKG2C T cell subset, CD4+ or CD8+ T cells, or bulk PBMC T cells (not recorded which). These receptors originate from a man younger than 35 in good health.

The chain recombines TRBV28 with TRBJ2-2; there is no DNA to check the TCRdb D call of TRBD2. Germline assignment: CDR1 MDHEN and CDR2 SYDVKM. CDR3 size: 18 residues. The CDR3 sequence is CASSRPGLAGGTTGELFF.

This chain uses TRBV11-2 with TRBJ2-5; without DNA, the TCRdb call of TRBD2 cannot be checked. The CDR3 extends over 15 amino acids. The germline V gene has CDR1 SGHAT and CDR2 FQNNGV. This CDR3 is CASSFREGLQETQYF.

This chain uses TRBV7-8 with TRBJ1-5; TCRdb's D call, TRBD1, is unchecked because there is no DNA. Germline V gene sequence: CDR1 SGHVS, CDR2 FQNEAQ. This CDR3 comprises 16 residues. The CDR3 sequence is CASSKGQRVSNQPQHF.

The V call is TRBV20-1, the J call TRBJ2-7; TCRdb returns TRBD2, unconfirmable since there is no DNA. The CDR3 has 15 amino acids. CDR1 is DFQATT, CDR2 SNEGSKA, per germline (reference sequence). The CDR3 is CSANGGASGTSEQYF.

This CDR3 is CASSQGLESSYEQYF. This chain connects TRBV3-1 to TRBJ2-7. This CDR3 comprises 15 residues. From germline, CDR1 is LGHDT and CDR2 YNNKEL (reference sequence).

The rearrangement uses TRBV6-5 and TRBJ2-7; no DNA is available, so the TRBD2 call from TCRdb remains unchecked. CDR3 length: 15 residues. The germline V gene encodes CDR1 MNHEY and CDR2 SVGAGI. CDR3 in amino acids: CASSYQTSGTGWQYF.

The gene calls are TRBV15 and TRBJ2-2. CDR3 length: 17 residues. The germline V gene encodes CDR1 LNHNV and CDR2 YYDKDF (reference sequence). CDR3: CATSRDRVGRWTGELFF. Full variable domain (outside the CDR3, taken from reference TRBV15 and TRBJ2-2): DAMVIQNPRYQVTQFGKPVTLSCSQTLNHNVMYWYQQKSSQAPKLLFHYYDKDFNNEADTPDNFQSRRPNTSFCFLDIRSPGLGDTAMYLCATSRDRVGRWTGELFFGEGSRLTVL.

The J gene is TRBJ2-5, the V gene TRBV7-8; TCRdb outputs TRBD2, but without DNA this stays unchecked. CDR3 length: 15 amino acids. Germline values: CDR1 SGHVS, CDR2 FQNEAQ. The CDR3 here is CASTSGTSVEETQYF.

The chain is built from TRBV29-1 and TRBJ2-3. Germline CDR1 is SQVTM and CDR2 is ANQGSEA. The CDR3 sequence is 14 residues long. CDR3 protein: CSVAGLIVPDTQYF.

The chain employs TRBV11-2 and TRBJ2-7; there is no DNA to check the TCRdb D call of TRBD2. The CDR3 runs 19 residues. CDR1 and CDR2 (germline): SGHAT, FQNNGV. The CDR3 sequence is CASSSLGYGTSGTPGEQYF.

The gene calls are TRBV24-1 and TRBJ2-1; lacking DNA, the TRBD2 call made by TCRdb goes unchecked. This CDR3 region has 17 residues. From germline, CDR1 is KGHDR and CDR2 SFDVKD. This chain's CDR3 is CATSDSSRDFSYNEQFF.

The V call is TRBV24-1, the J call TRBJ2-1; TCRdb's D call, TRBD2, is unchecked because there is no DNA. CDR3 length: 16 amino acids. CDR1 and CDR2 from the germline V gene are KGHDR and SFDVKD. Here the CDR3 reads CATSDSTSGNHNEQFF.

The CDR3 region is CASCAGGGPDTQYF. The chain joins TRBV5-1 to TRBJ2-3; TCRdb indicates TRBD2, and absent DNA this call remains unverified. The CDR3 has 14 amino acids. Germline CDR1 and CDR2: SGHRS and YFSETQ.

J is TRBJ2-7 and V is TRBV29-1; the D call from TCRdb, TRBD2, cannot be confirmed without DNA. CDR1 is SQVTM, CDR2 ANQGSEA, per germline. This CDR3 is 14 amino acids long. This chain's CDR3 is CSVLGDSTSYEQYF.

V is TRBV29-1 and J is TRBJ2-5. The germline CDR1 and CDR2 sequences are SQVTM and ANQGSEA. CDR3 length: 13 amino acids. The CDR3 loop reads CSVAVRDKETQYF.

J is TRBJ2-2 and V is TRBV5-1; the TRBD2 assignment by TCRdb is unverifiable without DNA. This CDR3 has 14 amino acids. The germline V gene encodes CDR1 SGHRS and CDR2 YFSETQ. The CDR3 loop reads CASSLEALTGELFF.

The V call is TRBV28, the J call TRBJ2-7; with no DNA, the TCRdb D assignment of TRBD1 cannot be verified. The CDR3 has 16 amino acids. The germline CDR1 and CDR2 sequences are MDHEN and SYDVKM. CDR3 sequence reads: CASNSGDLFRGYEQYF. Together with reference TRBV28 and TRBJ2-7, the CDR3 gives the full variable domain: DVKVTQSSRYLVKRTGEKVFLECVQDMDHENMFWYRQDPGLGLRLIYFSYDVKMKEKGDIPEGYSVSREKKERFSLILESASTNQTSMYLCASNSGDLFRGYEQYFGPGTRLTVT.

The chain joins TRBV5-1 to TRBJ2-3; TCRdb's D gene call, TRBD1, goes unchecked for lack of DNA. There are 14 residues in the CDR3. The germline V gene encodes CDR1 SGHRS and CDR2 YFSETQ. CDR3 amino acids: CASSLGQGFNTQYF.

This rearrangement joins TRBV20-1 to TRBJ2-5; the TCRdb D gene call, TRBD1, has no DNA to confirm it. Germline values: CDR1 DFQATT, CDR2 SNEGSKA (reference sequence). CDR3 length: 15 amino acids. CDR3 sequence reads: CSARARTGRLETQYF.

The chain is built from TRBV20-1 and TRBJ1-1. In germline, CDR1 is DFQATT, CDR2 SNEGSKA (reference sequence). The CDR3 sequence is 12 residues long. CDR3 loop: CSARIRPTEAFF.

The chain recombines TRBV20-1 with TRBJ2-5; TCRdb's D call of TRBD2 is untestable without DNA. The CDR3 contains 16 residues. Germline CDR1 is DFQATT and CDR2 is SNEGSKA (reference sequence). CDR3 sequence reads: CSARSSGSGVRETQYF.

V usage is TRBV6-1 and J usage is TRBJ2-1; TCRdb's D call, TRBD1, is unchecked because there is no DNA. The length of the CDR3 is 16 residues. CDR1 MNHNS and CDR2 SASEGT come from the germline V gene. CDR3: CASTPGQTFSYNEQFF.

The V and J genes are TRBV7-9 and TRBJ1-1; TCRdb lists TRBD1, though no DNA is available to test this call. This CDR3 has 17 amino acids. The germline V gene encodes CDR1 SEHNR and CDR2 FQNEAQ (reference sequence). CDR3: CASSSWDRGRKETEAFF.

The chain employs TRBV7-6 and TRBJ2-7. This CDR3 has 13 residues. CDR1 SGHVS and CDR2 FNYEAQ come from the germline V gene. The chain's CDR3 is CASSYGISYEQYF. The whole variable domain, remainder taken from reference TRBV7-6 and TRBJ2-7, is GAGVSQSPRYKVTKRGQDVALRCDPISGHVSLYWYRQALGQGPEFLTYFNYEAQQDKSGLPNDRFSAERPEGSISTLTIQRTEQRDSAMYRCASSYGISYEQYFGPGTRLTVT.

This chain connects TRBV12-3 or TRBV12-4 to TRBJ1-1. CDR3 size: 13 residues. This CDR3 is CASSRRRNTEAFF.

The gene calls are TRBV14 and TRBJ2-3. The CDR3 spans 14 residues. CDR1 and CDR2 from the germline V gene are SGHDN and FVKESK. The CDR3 spells CASSQEHTPDTQYF.

The chain carries TRBV20-1 and TRBJ2-7; no DNA is available, so the TRBD1 call from TCRdb remains unchecked. The CDR3 runs 13 residues. The germline V gene encodes CDR1 DFQATT and CDR2 SNEGSKA (reference sequence). CDR3 sequence reads: CSPTGRDKYEQYF.

This sequence joins TRBV5-1 and TRBJ2-1; as DNA is missing, the TRBD2 call by TCRdb cannot be tested. CDR3 size: 15 residues. The V gene's germline CDR1 is SGHRS and CDR2 YFSETQ. This CDR3 is CASSLGSGGYNEQFF.

CDR3 loop: CASSQTPRGETQYF. This chain links TRBV27 with TRBJ2-5; checking the TCRdb D call of TRBD1 is not possible without DNA. Germline V gene sequence: CDR1 MNHEY, CDR2 SMNVEV (reference sequence). The CDR3 length is 14 residues.

V gene TRBV5-1 combines with J gene TRBJ2-1; lacking DNA, the TRBD2 call made by TCRdb goes unchecked. CDR3 length: 16 residues. Germline V gives CDR1 SGHRS, CDR2 YFSETQ. CDR3 in amino acids: CASSLIIAGGDNEQFF. The full variable domain, rest sourced from reference TRBV5-1 and TRBJ2-1, is KAGVTQTPRYLIKTRGQQVTLSCSPISGHRSVSWYQQTPGQGLQFLFEYFSETQRNKGNFPGRFSGRQFSNSRSEMNVSTLELGDSALYLCASSLIIAGGDNEQFFGPGTRLTVL.